The 23 T cell receptor beta chains reported below all come from one sample, sequenced in a study of healthy donors' naive CD4 and CD8 T cells. Starting from 450 to 550 ng of total RNA, TCR libraries were made with linear amplification. Using its own MiXCR run on the reads, TCRdb lists one record per CDR3 protein. In the table there are 200,000 or so distinct CDR3 sequences, around 70% of which are singletons. The sample taken for sequencing was naive CD4+ and CD8+ T cells sorted from blood, pooled from several donors. Receptor source: a pool of human donors in good health; the sample pools cells from several healthy donors.

The chain has TRBV12-3 or TRBV12-4 and TRBJ2-4; 7 bases align to TRBD1. This CDR3 is built from 15 residues. V trimming: 7 bases; J trimming: 1 base; junction bases outside the gene matches: 7. The DNA of the CDR3 is TGTGCCAGCACCCGGACAGGTTCGGCCAAAAACATTCAGTACTTC. It is translated as CASTRTGSAKNIQYF.

The chain uses TRBV19 and TRBJ2-7; 10 bases are shared with TRBD1. From germline, CDR1 is LNHDA and CDR2 SQIVND (reference sequence). The trim removed 7 bases at V and 3 bases at J, leaving 6 bases unmatched. The CDR3 contains 14 residues. The CDR3 here is CASTFGQGDYEQYF. The DNA for the CDR3 is TGTGCCAGTACCTTCGGACAGGGGGACTACGAGCAGTACTTC.

The chain joins TRBV12-3 or TRBV12-4 to TRBJ2-2; D is unclear. The CDR3 extends over 13 amino acids. Trimming removed 5 bases from V and 4 bases from J, with 8 bases in between. The CDR3 region is CASSPYSTGELFF. The CDR3 DNA reads TGTGCCAGCAGTCCTTACAGCACCGGGGAGCTGTTTTTT.

This chain uses TRBV19 with TRBJ2-5, with 8 bases fitting TRBD2. This CDR3 comprises 16 residues. J gave up 4 bases and V 0 bases, and 7 bases lay outside the gene matches. Germline loops: CDR1 LNHDA, CDR2 SQIVND (reference sequence). CDR3 loop: CASSIEKREPPETQYF. The CDR3, as DNA: TGTGCCAGTAGTATAGAAAAGCGGGAGCCCCCAGAGACCCAGTACTTC.

V usage is TRBV27 and J usage is TRBJ2-5; 13 nucleotides align to TRBD2. The CDR3 has 18 amino acids. The germline V gene has CDR1 MNHEY and CDR2 SMNVEV (reference sequence). Unmatched junction bases numbered 20, after V lost 10 bases and J lost 6 bases. The CDR3 sequence: CATLYLTSGGLVGKTQYF. The CDR3 coding sequence is TGTGCCACCCTCTACTTGACTAGCGGGGGGCTGGTGGGGAAGACCCAGTACTTC.

This chain links TRBV6-1 with TRBJ1-1, with 8 positions matching TRBD1. CDR1 and CDR2 (germline): MNHNS, SASEGT. The CDR3 contains 13 residues. J lost 4 bases, V lost 8 bases, and 6 bases had no gene match. CDR3 sequence reads: CASHVDRGTEAFF. Here the CDR3 DNA reads TGTGCCAGCCACGTAGACAGGGGCACTGAAGCTTTCTTT.

This clonotype was counted once. This chain links TRBV6-5 with TRBJ2-5, with D possibly being TRBD1 (6 bases). This CDR3 has 11 residues. Germline lookup yields CDR1 MNHEY and CDR2 SVGAGI. CDR3 nucleotides: TGTGTGGGGGCGGAACAAGAGACCCAGTACTTC. Translated: CVGAEQETQYF.

The chain recombines TRBV29-1 with TRBJ2-7; TRBD2 is a possible D gene (5 bases). CDR1 and CDR2 (germline): SQVTM, ANQGSEA. With 5 bases removed from V and 6 bases from J, the gap between germline ends came to 11 bases. The CDR3 runs to 11 residues. The CDR3 sequence: CSVWHRGEQYF. The CDR3 nucleotides read TGCAGCGTTTGGCACCGGGGCGAGCAGTACTTC.

The chain joins TRBV11-3 to TRBJ2-6; D not certain. CDR3 length equals 18 residues. The germline V and J ends were trimmed by 3 bases and 1 base, with 16 bases remaining between them. Germline-derived CDR1 and CDR2 are SGHNT and YENEEA. This chain's CDR3 is CASSFSAVMRSGANVLTF. The CDR3 DNA follows: TGTGCCAGCAGCTTCTCGGCAGTAATGCGATCTGGGGCCAACGTCCTGACTTTC.

This chain joins TRBV5-4 and TRBJ2-3, with 11 bases fitting TRBD2. CDR3 length: 16 amino acids. The J segment lost 3 bases and the V segment lost 0 bases, leaving 3 bases of the junction unmatched. Germline loops: CDR1 SGHNT, CDR2 YYREEE (reference sequence). As DNA, the CDR3 is TGTGCCAGCAGCTTGGGACTAGCGGGAATTACAGATACGCAGTATTTT. This gives the protein CASSLGLAGITDTQYF.

This clonotype was counted a few times. This sequence joins TRBV13 and TRBJ1-3; perhaps TRBD1 as D (5 bases). This CDR3 is built from 14 residues. The V and J ends lost 5 bases and 0 bases respectively, with 8 bases between them. CDR1 and CDR2 (germline): PRHDT, FYEKMQ (reference sequence). The CDR3 DNA follows: TGTGCCAGCAGCATCGACAGCTCTGGAAACACCATATATTTT. Translation: CASSIDSSGNTIYF.

The chain employs TRBV29-1 and TRBJ2-4, with D possibly being TRBD1 (6 bases). The CDR3 loop spans 14 amino acids. The germline V gene encodes CDR1 SQVTM and CDR2 ANQGSEA. The V end lost 0 bases, the J end lost 11 bases, and 17 bases lay between the germline ends. This CDR3 is CSVEDLGARTVQYF. The CDR3 DNA follows: TGCAGCGTTGAAGATCTGGGGGCGAGGACAGTTCAGTACTTC.

Notes on this clonotype: The germline gene is not matched at one end of the junction; a read error may be the cause. The chain is built from TRBV27 and TRBJ1-2, with D unresolved. Germline V gives CDR1 MNHEY, CDR2 SMNVEV (reference sequence). This CDR3 is 13 amino acids long. For the CDR3, the DNA is TGTGCCAGCAGTTTCGACGGCAGCTATGGCCACACCTTC. Its translation is CASSFDGSYGHTF.

This clonotype was picked up a small number of times. This chain uses TRBV29-1 with TRBJ1-2, with a tentative D call TRBD1 (5 bases). Germline V CDR1 and CDR2: SQVTM, ANQGSEA. V gave up 3 bases and J gave up 5 bases, with 16 bases separating them. This CDR3 is built from 14 residues. CDR3 DNA: TGCAGCGTTGATAGGGGCAGGGAGGAATATGGCTACACCTTC. Translating gives CSVDRGREEYGYTF.

The chain recombines TRBV29-1 with TRBJ1-1, with D unclear. Trimming cost V 4 bases and J 0 bases, with 6 bases left between them. From germline, CDR1 is SQVTM and CDR2 ANQGSEA. The CDR3 runs 12 residues. The CDR3 here is CSVVVMNTEAFF. The CDR3 coding sequence is TGCAGCGTTGTAGTAATGAACACTGAAGCTTTCTTT.

This rearrangement joins TRBV6-2 or TRBV6-3 to TRBJ2-7, with D possibly TRBD1 on 6 matching bases. Germline V gene data show CDR1 as MNHEY and CDR2 as SVGEGT. V lost 5 bases to trimming and J lost 3 bases, with 11 bases between them. The CDR3 runs 13 residues. This CDR3 is CASSATGNYEQYF. The CDR3 coding sequence is TGTGCCAGCAGTGCCACAGGGAACTACGAGCAGTACTTC.

This rearrangement joins TRBV6-2 or TRBV6-3 to TRBJ1-5, with 7 bases identical to TRBD1. CDR1 and CDR2 from the germline V gene are MNHEY and SVGEGT. J gave up 7 bases and V 6 bases, and 12 bases lay outside the gene matches. The CDR3 totals 15 residues. CDR3 in amino acids: CASSSRQGERQPQHF. CDR3 in DNA: TGTGCCAGCAGCTCCCGGCAGGGGGAGAGGCAGCCCCAGCATTTT.

V usage is TRBV6-5 and J usage is TRBJ2-1; a weak D match, TRBD1 (6 bases). Germline CDR1 is MNHEY and CDR2 is SVGAGI. The V gene lost 8 bases and the J gene lost 4 bases, with 18 bases spanning the gap. This CDR3 contains 15 residues. CDR3 DNA: TGTGCCAGCTCGTGGGGACACTCGTCATACAATGAGCAGTTCTTC. Residues: CASSWGHSSYNEQFF.

The chain uses TRBV27 and TRBJ2-6, with D hard to call. Trimming took 2 bases from V and 1 from J, leaving 3 bases between them. Germline CDR1 reads MNHEY; CDR2 reads SMNVEV (reference sequence). The CDR3 is made up of 14 amino acids. CDR3 region: CASSLASGANVLTF. The CDR3 bases are TGTGCCAGCAGTTTAGCATCTGGGGCCAACGTCCTGACTTTC. Supplemented by reference TRBV27 and TRBJ2-6, the full variable domain reads EAQVTQNPRYLITVTGKKLTVTCSQNMNHEYMSWYRQDPGLGLRQIYYSMNVEVTDKGDVPEGYKVSRKEKRNFPLILESPSPNQTSLYFCASSLASGANVLTFGAGSRLTVL.

This clonotype has a handful of counts. The chain is built from TRBV19 and TRBJ1-5; no clear D. The CDR3 runs 10 residues. The V end was cut by 10 bases, the J end by 9 bases, with 10 bases between. From germline, CDR1 is LNHDA and CDR2 SQIVND (reference sequence). Here the CDR3 reads CATSNWPQHF. The CDR3 DNA sequence: TGTGCCACCTCAAACTGGCCCCAGCATTTT.

V and J are TRBV27 and TRBJ2-7; 9 positions agree with TRBD1. V was pared by 6 bases and J by 2 bases, with 8 bases of the junction left unmatched. The CDR3 has 15 residues. CDR1 is MNHEY, CDR2 SMNVEV, per germline (reference sequence). CDR3 in DNA: TGTGCCAGCAGCAAGAGACAGGGGGAGACCTACGAGCAGTACTTC. Its translation is CASSKRQGETYEQYF.

This chain uses TRBV29-1 with TRBJ2-1; the match to TRBD1 covers 8 bases. The V segment lost 7 bases and the J segment 8 bases; nucleotides outside the gene matches: 10. Germline assignment: CDR1 SQVTM and CDR2 ANQGSEA. The CDR3 contains 13 residues. CDR3 sequence reads: CSARTGSGDEQFF. The CDR3 DNA reads as TGCAGCGCCCGGACAGGGTCTGGGGATGAGCAGTTCTTC.

The V and J genes are TRBV5-4 and TRBJ2-3; TRBD1 might be the D (6 bases). CDR1 is SGHNT, CDR2 YYREEE, per germline (reference sequence). The CDR3 runs 15 residues. Trimming left V 0 bases short and J 2 bases short, with 10 bases between. The CDR3 nucleotides read TGTGCCAGCAGCTTGGAGAGGGACAACACAGATACGCAGTATTTT. Encoded protein: CASSLERDNTDTQYF.